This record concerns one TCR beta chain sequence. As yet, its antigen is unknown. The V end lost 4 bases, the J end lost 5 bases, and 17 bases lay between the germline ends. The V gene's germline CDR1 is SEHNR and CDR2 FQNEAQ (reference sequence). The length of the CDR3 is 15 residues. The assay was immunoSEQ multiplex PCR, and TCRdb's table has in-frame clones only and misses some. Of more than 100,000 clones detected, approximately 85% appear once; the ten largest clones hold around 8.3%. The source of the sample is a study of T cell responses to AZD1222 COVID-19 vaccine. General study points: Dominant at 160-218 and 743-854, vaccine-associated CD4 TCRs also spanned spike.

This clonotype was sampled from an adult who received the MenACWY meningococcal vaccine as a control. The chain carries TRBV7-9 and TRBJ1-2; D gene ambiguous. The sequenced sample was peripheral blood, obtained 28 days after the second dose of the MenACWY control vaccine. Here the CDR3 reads CASSWNDGGLYGYTF. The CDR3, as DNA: TGTGCCAGCAGCTGGAATGACGGAGGCTTATATGGCTACACCTTC. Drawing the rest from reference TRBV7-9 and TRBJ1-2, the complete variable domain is DTGVSQNPRHKITKRGQNVTFRCDPISEHNRLYWYRQTLGQGPEFLTYFQNEAQLEKSRLLSDRFSAERPKGSFSTLEIQRTEQGDSAMYLCASSWNDGGLYGYTFGSGTRLTVV.